A single sample gave rise to the 16 T cell receptor beta chains below, sequenced in a study of immune cell composition in non-small cell lung cancer. Normal lung was sampled as far from the tumour as possible, at least 3 cm. The repertoire was sequenced with immunoSEQ multiplex PCR; TCRdb's copy has only in-frame clones and lacks some. The sample includes around 16,000 clones, 77% of them seen just once. These data were likewise used in another study, on CD4 T cells in lung cancer.

What was sequenced was non-adjacent lung tissue. All receptors derive from a human donor with non-small cell lung cancer.

A few counts support this clone. The chain joins TRBV27 to TRBJ1-1; D gene ambiguous. Germline V gene lookup returns CDR1 MNHEY and CDR2 SMNVEV (reference sequence). The V and J ends lost 7 bases and 2 bases respectively, with 14 bases between them. This CDR3 is 14 amino acids long. CDR3 sequence reads: CASIGRYENTEAFF. CDR3 coding DNA: TGTGCCAGCATTGGCAGGTATGAAAACACTGAAGCTTTCTTT.

The chain employs TRBV7-8 and TRBJ2-3; D perhaps matches TRBD2 (5 bases). V was shortened by 4 bases and J by 3 bases, with 17 bases between the two germline ends. CDR1 and CDR2 from the germline V gene are SGHVS and FQNEAQ. This CDR3 has 16 residues. The CDR3 protein is CASSSGSSWRTDTQYF. CDR3 nucleotide sequence: TGTGCCAGCAGCTCCGGGTCGAGTTGGAGGACAGATACGCAGTATTTT.

This clone was detected only a few times. The V call is TRBV7-9, the J call TRBJ1-2; D is unresolved. Germline values: CDR1 SEHNR, CDR2 FQNEAQ (reference sequence). Trimming left V 1 base short and J 2 bases short, with 11 bases between. CDR3 size: 15 residues. CDR3 nucleotide sequence: TGTGCCAGCAGCTTAGTGTCGGGAGACAACTATGGCTACACCTTC. It specifies CASSLVSGDNYGYTF.

The rearrangement uses TRBV7-2 and TRBJ1-5, with a tentative D call TRBD1 (5 bases). The V gene lost 5 bases and the J gene lost 0 bases, with 11 bases spanning the gap. This CDR3 spans 15 amino acids. CDR1 is SGHTA and CDR2 is FQGNSA in the germline V gene. CDR3 nucleotides: TGTGCCAGCAGCCGGGACCGGTATAGCAATCAGCCCCAGCATTTT. It is translated as CASSRDRYSNQPQHF. The full variable domain, with the rest looked up from reference TRBV7-2 and TRBJ1-5, is GAGVSQSPSNKVTEKGKDVELRCDPISGHTALYWYRQSLGQGLEFLIYFQGNSAPDKSGLPSDRFSAERTGGSVSTLTIQRTQQEDSAVYLCASSRDRYSNQPQHFGDGTRLSIL.

This chain uses TRBV16 with TRBJ1-1, with TRBD1 identical over 9 bases. The CDR3 runs 16 residues. CDR1 is KGHSY, CDR2 FQNENV, per germline. J lost 1 base, V lost 0 bases, and 3 bases had no gene match. CDR3: CASSQSGGQGNTEAFF. As DNA, the CDR3 is TGTGCCAGCAGCCAATCAGGGGGACAGGGGAACACTGAAGCTTTCTTT.

J is TRBJ2-3 and V is TRBV19; 9 bases agree with TRBD1. The germline CDR1 and CDR2 sequences are LNHDA and SQIVND (reference sequence). The CDR3 has 15 amino acids. Unmatched junction bases numbered 10, after V lost 7 bases and J lost 5 bases. The CDR3 is CASNDRGSAEDTQYF. CDR3 nucleotide sequence: TGTGCCAGTAATGACAGGGGGAGTGCAGAAGATACGCAGTATTTT.

This chain links TRBV7-8 with TRBJ2-7; TRBD1 matches at 7 bases. The length of the CDR3 is 13 residues. The germline V gene encodes CDR1 SGHVS and CDR2 FQNEAQ. The J segment lost 5 bases and the V segment lost 5 bases, leaving 6 bases of the junction unmatched. The CDR3 sequence is CASSLTGDNEQYF. DNA of the CDR3: TGTGCCAGCAGCCTAACAGGGGATAACGAGCAGTACTTC.

The V gene is TRBV9, the J gene TRBJ2-5; 7 bases map to TRBD2. Germline V lookup: CDR1 SGDLS, CDR2 YYNGEE. The CDR3 is 17 amino acids. Trimming took 0 bases from V and 2 from J; bases not matched to a gene: 10. CDR3 region: CASSVAWGGRPQETQYF. The CDR3 region has the DNA TGTGCCAGCAGCGTAGCTTGGGGGGGACGGCCTCAAGAGACCCAGTACTTC.

Concerning this clone itself: Sequence at one end of the junction differs from germline and may be a read error. The chain uses TRBV7-9 and TRBJ2-5; possibly TRBD2 for D (6 bases). The CDR3 runs 14 residues. Germline assignment: CDR1 SEHNR and CDR2 FQNEAQ (reference sequence). In DNA form, the CDR3 reads TGTGCCGGCAGCTTAGCGGTCAGCCAAGAGACCCAGTACTTC. Protein: CAGSLAVSQETQYF.

V gene TRBV27 combines with J gene TRBJ2-3, with D tentatively TRBD2 (6 bases). Germline V gene lookup returns CDR1 MNHEY and CDR2 SMNVEV (reference sequence). The CDR3 runs 14 residues. The V gene lost 5 bases and the J gene lost 2 bases, with 11 bases spanning the gap. CDR3 amino acids: CASSRDLFTDTQYF. The CDR3 DNA is TGTGCCAGCAGTCGGGACTTATTCACAGATACGCAGTATTTT.

The chain is built from TRBV5-4 and TRBJ1-4, with 7 bases identical to TRBD1. Germline V lookup: CDR1 SGHNT, CDR2 YYREEE (reference sequence). V trimming: 4 bases; J trimming: 3 bases; junction bases outside the gene matches: 3. The CDR3 extends over 14 amino acids. CDR3 nucleotide sequence: TGTGCCAGCAGCCCGGGACAGTCTAATGAAAAACTGTTTTTT. This translates into CASSPGQSNEKLFF.

This chain uses TRBV30 with TRBJ2-5; no clear D. The CDR3 consists of 12 residues. From germline, CDR1 is GTSNPN and CDR2 SVGIG (reference sequence). Trimming pared 1 base from V and 4 bases from J, leaving 7 bases between. The CDR3 loop reads CAWSEARETQYF. The CDR3 DNA reads as TGTGCCTGGAGTGAGGCTCGAGAGACCCAGTACTTC.

This clone was recorded a few times. This chain uses TRBV10-3 with TRBJ1-3; D unclear. V was pared by 10 bases and J by 1 base, with 8 bases between. This CDR3 has 12 residues. Looked up from germline, CDR1 is ENHRY and CDR2 is SYGVKD. CDR3 residues: CATSSSGNTIYF. DNA for the CDR3: TGTGCCACCTCGTCGTCTGGAAACACCATATATTTT.

The CDR3, as DNA: TGTGCCAGCACGCGCAGTTCGAACACTGAAGCTTTCTTT. Translating it yields CASTRSSNTEAFF. The chain joins TRBV6-6 to TRBJ1-1; D is unresolved. The germline V gene encodes CDR1 MNHNY and CDR2 SVGAGI (reference sequence). CDR3 length equals 13 residues. V lost 7 bases and J lost 1, with 10 bases in between.

The chain couples TRBV2 to TRBJ2-7; D is uncertain. The CDR3 extends over 13 amino acids. The V gene lost 8 bases and the J gene lost 0 bases, with 11 bases spanning the gap. CDR1 SNHLY and CDR2 FYNNEI come from the germline V gene. The CDR3, as DNA: TGTGCCAGCCAAACGCCCTTCTCCTACGAGCAGTACTTC. This gives the protein CASQTPFSYEQYF.

The genes are TRBV9 and TRBJ2-5; 9 nucleotides match TRBD1. V lost 3 bases and J lost 3; bases outside the gene matches: 12. This CDR3 contains 17 residues. Germline lookup yields CDR1 SGDLS and CDR2 YYNGEE. CDR3 sequence: CASSARIDRGAEETQYF. CDR3 DNA: TGTGCCAGCAGCGCAAGAATCGACAGGGGGGCCGAAGAGACCCAGTACTTC.